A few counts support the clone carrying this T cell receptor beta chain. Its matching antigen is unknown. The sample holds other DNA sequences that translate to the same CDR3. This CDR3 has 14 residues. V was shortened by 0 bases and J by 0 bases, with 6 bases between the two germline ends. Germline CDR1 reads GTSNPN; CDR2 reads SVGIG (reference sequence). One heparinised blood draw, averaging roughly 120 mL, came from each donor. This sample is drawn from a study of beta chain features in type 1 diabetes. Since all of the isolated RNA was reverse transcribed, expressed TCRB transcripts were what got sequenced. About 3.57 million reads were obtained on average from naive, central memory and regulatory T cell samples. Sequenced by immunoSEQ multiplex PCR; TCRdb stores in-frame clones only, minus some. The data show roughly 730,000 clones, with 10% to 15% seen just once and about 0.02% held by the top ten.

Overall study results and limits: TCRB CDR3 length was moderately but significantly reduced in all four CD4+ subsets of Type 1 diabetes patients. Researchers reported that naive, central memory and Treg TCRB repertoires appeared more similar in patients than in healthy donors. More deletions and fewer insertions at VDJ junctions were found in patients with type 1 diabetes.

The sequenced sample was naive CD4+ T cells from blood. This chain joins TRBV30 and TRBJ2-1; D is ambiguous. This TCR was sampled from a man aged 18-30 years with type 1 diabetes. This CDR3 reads CAWSVTSSYNEQFF. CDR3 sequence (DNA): TGTGCCTGGAGTGTTACGAGCTCCTACAATGAGCAGTTCTTC.